Listed here are 25 T cell receptor beta chains from one sample, sequenced in a study of CD8+ T cells in alopecia areata. Indicated treatment: oral pan-JAK inhibitor, 5-10 mg twice daily. TCR sequencing used cDNA made by reverse transcription of extracted RNA. The protocol was immunoSEQ multiplex PCR, while the TCRdb copy is restricted to in-frame clones and leaves out a portion. The data hold tens of thousands of clones, with about 70% observed a single time. Material: CD8+ T cells sorted from blood, obtained around week 44, from a patient treated with tofacitinib. Source of these receptors: a human donor with alopecia areata.

This chain uses TRBV27 with TRBJ1-1; 7 bases map to TRBD1. The CDR3 runs to 14 residues. V lost 3 bases to trimming and J lost 7 bases; unmatched junction nucleotides: 8. Germline V gene lookup returns CDR1 MNHEY and CDR2 SMNVEV (reference sequence). CDR3 coding DNA: TGTGCCAGCAGTTTCCAGGGGGTGCGTGGTGAAGCTTTCTTT. Its translation: CASSFQGVRGEAFF.

The chain uses TRBV9 and TRBJ2-1, with TRBD1 identical over 9 bases. This CDR3 has 18 amino acids. J lost 5 bases, V lost 1 base, and 13 bases had no gene match. CDR1 SGDLS and CDR2 YYNGEE come from the germline V gene. CDR3 protein: CASSVRVGAGTGHNEQFF. The CDR3 DNA follows: TGTGCCAGCAGCGTACGAGTAGGGGCCGGGACAGGGCACAATGAGCAGTTCTTC. The variable domain in full, with the rest retrieved from reference TRBV9 and TRBJ2-1, is DSGVTQTPKHLITATGQRVTLRCSPRSGDLSVYWYQQSLDQGLQFLIQYYNGEERAKGNILERFSAQQFPDLHSELNLSSLELGDSALYFCASSVRVGAGTGHNEQFFGPGTRLTVL.

The CDR3 region has the DNA TGTGCCAGCAGTTCAGGGGGTACCGGGGAGCTGTTTTTT. Amino acid sequence: CASSSGGTGELFF. The J gene is TRBJ2-2, the V gene TRBV6-5, with 7 bases that match TRBD1. The germline V gene has CDR1 MNHEY and CDR2 SVGAGI. The CDR3 is made up of 13 amino acids. V lost 4 bases, J lost 5 bases, and 1 base stayed unmatched.

DNA of the CDR3: TGTGCCAGCAGCGGCACACATCGGGGAGGCTCCTACGAGCAGTACTTC. This encodes CASSGTHRGGSYEQYF. The chain has TRBV7-8 and TRBJ2-7, with D maybe TRBD2 (6 bases). The CDR3 extends over 16 amino acids. The V end was cut by 5 bases, the J end by 0 bases, with 17 bases between. From germline, CDR1 is SGHVS and CDR2 FQNEAQ.

The rearrangement links TRBV5-8 to TRBJ2-5, with D perhaps TRBD2 (6 bases). There are 9 residues in the CDR3. The V gene lost 6 bases and the J gene lost 9 bases, with 6 bases spanning the gap. The germline V gene encodes CDR1 SGHTS and CDR2 YDEGEE. The CDR3 DNA follows: TGTGCCAGCACGGGGGCCCAGTACTTC. Amino acid sequence: CASTGAQYF.

This clone has only a few counts. This chain links TRBV2 with TRBJ2-3, with no clear D. The CDR3 runs 10 residues. The germline V and J ends were trimmed by 4 bases and 10 bases, with 6 bases remaining between them. CDR1 and CDR2 from the germline V gene are SNHLY and FYNNEI. The CDR3 coding sequence is TGTGCCAGCAGTGGGCTTGCGCAGTATTTT. Amino acids: CASSGLAQYF.

This chain connects TRBV10-2 to TRBJ1-1; D not certain. Per germline, CDR1 WSHSY and CDR2 SAAADI. This CDR3 is 11 amino acids long. V was trimmed by 8 bases and J by 3 bases, leaving 7 bases between them. The CDR3 sequence: CASWEYTEAFF. CDR3 in DNA: TGCGCCAGCTGGGAGTACACTGAAGCTTTCTTT.

The V gene is TRBV2, the J gene TRBJ2-1, with TRBD1 matching over 8 bases. The germline V gene encodes CDR1 SNHLY and CDR2 FYNNEI. V lost 7 bases to trimming and J lost 8 bases; unmatched junction nucleotides: 10. The CDR3 sequence is 14 residues long. The CDR3, as DNA: TGTGCCAGCATGAGCGGACAGGGTATGGATGAGCAGTTCTTC. Translation gives CASMSGQGMDEQFF.

V usage is TRBV19 and J usage is TRBJ2-1; the D call may be TRBD1 or TRBD2 (5 bases each). The V gene lost 4 bases and the J gene lost 10 bases, with 14 bases spanning the gap. The CDR3 length is 13 residues. CDR1 and CDR2 from the germline V gene are LNHDA and SQIVND (reference sequence). The CDR3 loop reads CASSSGQGVEQFF. In DNA form, the CDR3 reads TGTGCCAGTAGTAGTGGGCAGGGAGTAGAGCAGTTCTTC.

The chain recombines TRBV4-3 with TRBJ2-7; 8 positions match TRBD1. There are 14 residues in the CDR3. Per germline, CDR1 LGHNA and CDR2 YSLEER. The trim removed 1 base at V and 5 bases at J, leaving 4 bases unmatched. CDR3 protein: CASSQGQGAHEQYF. CDR3 sequence (DNA): TGCGCCAGCAGCCAAGGGCAGGGGGCCCACGAGCAGTACTTC.

This chain links TRBV6-5 with TRBJ1-2, with D possibly being TRBD1 (5 bases). Deletions cut 7 bases from V and 3 bases from J, with 12 bases between. The CDR3 contains 13 residues. Germline V gene data show CDR1 as MNHEY and CDR2 as SVGAGI. CDR3 amino acids: CASKVGGDYGYTF. Written as DNA, the CDR3 is TGTGCCAGCAAGGTTGGGGGTGACTATGGCTACACCTTC.

This clone was seen only a few times. This sequence joins TRBV4-3 and TRBJ1-2, with D possibly TRBD1 on 5 matching bases. The V end lost 4 bases, the J end lost 8 bases, and 17 bases lay between the germline ends. Germline lookup yields CDR1 LGHNA and CDR2 YSLEER. The CDR3 contains 14 residues. DNA for the CDR3: TGCGCCAGCAGCCCCACTACGGGGCCAGGGGGCTACACCTTC. It codes for CASSPTTGPGGYTF.

A few counts support this clone. The CDR3 nucleotides are TGTGCCAGCAGTGACTCTACTACAGATACGCAGTATTTT. It yields the protein CASSDSTTDTQYF. V and J are TRBV6-4 and TRBJ2-3; D call uncertain. The CDR3 covers 13 residues. CDR1 and CDR2 from the germline V gene are MRHNA and SNTAGT. The V and J ends lost 0 bases and 3 bases respectively, with 4 bases between them.

This clone turned up a few times. This rearrangement joins TRBV10-2 to TRBJ2-5, with D possibly TRBD2 on 6 matching bases. CDR3 length: 15 residues. V was trimmed by 3 bases and J by 1 base, leaving 12 bases between them. CDR1 and CDR2 from the germline V gene are WSHSY and SAAADI. The CDR3 is CASSEHSGSQETQYF. In nucleotides, the CDR3 is TGCGCCAGCAGTGAACATAGCGGCTCCCAAGAGACCCAGTACTTC.

The rearrangement joins TRBV19 to TRBJ2-1; 13 positions match TRBD2. Germline V gives CDR1 LNHDA, CDR2 SQIVND (reference sequence). Unmatched junction bases numbered 5, after V lost 4 bases and J lost 8 bases. The CDR3 runs 15 residues. The CDR3 protein is CASSSTSGGAYEQFF. DNA of the CDR3: TGTGCCAGTAGTAGCACTAGCGGGGGGGCCTATGAGCAGTTCTTC.

This chain uses TRBV7-2 with TRBJ2-7, with 8 bases identical to TRBD1. This CDR3 spans 15 amino acids. The V gene end was trimmed by 2 bases and the J gene end by 5 bases; junction bases not matched to a gene: 8. The germline gives CDR1 SGHTA, CDR2 FQGNSA. The CDR3 DNA sequence: TGTGCCAGCAGCTTACCCGCAGGGGGCGCGGACGAGCAGTACTTC. This gives the protein CASSLPAGGADEQYF.

The chain recombines TRBV27 with TRBJ2-1; D ambiguous. CDR3 length: 14 residues. The V gene's germline CDR1 is MNHEY and CDR2 SMNVEV (reference sequence). Trimming took 0 bases from V and 6 from J, leaving 9 bases between them. The CDR3 loop is CASSLSGSGNEQFF. The CDR3 DNA reads as TGTGCCAGCAGTTTATCCGGCAGTGGCAATGAGCAGTTCTTC.

V gene TRBV4-3 combines with J gene TRBJ2-7; 7 nucleotides match TRBD2. This CDR3 spans 15 amino acids. Germline V gene sequence: CDR1 LGHNA, CDR2 YSLEER. Unmatched junction bases numbered 5, after V lost 0 bases and J lost 3 bases. DNA for the CDR3: TGCGCCAGCAGCCAAGATTGGGGCGGGAGCTACGAGCAGTACTTC. Its translation is CASSQDWGGSYEQYF.

The chain couples TRBV9 to TRBJ1-1; tentatively, D is TRBD1 (5 bases). Germline-derived CDR1 and CDR2 are SGDLS and YYNGEE. The CDR3 is 14 residues long. Between the trimmed V and J ends, which lost 4 bases and 1 base, there was a span of 11 bases. The DNA for the CDR3 is TGTGCCAGCAGCCCAGGACATTGGAACACTGAAGCTTTCTTT. This encodes CASSPGHWNTEAFF.

The table lists this clone with a count of one. The chain carries TRBV5-1 and TRBJ1-1; TRBD1 is a possible D gene (5 bases). V lost 4 bases to trimming and J lost 3 bases, with 13 bases between them. Germline-derived CDR1 and CDR2 are SGHRS and YFSETQ. CDR3 length: 14 residues. The CDR3 DNA reads TGCGCCAGCAGCAGCACCGGGACGGACACTGAAGCTTTCTTT. This translates into CASSSTGTDTEAFF.

About this clone itself: Other DNA sequences in this specimen translate into the identical CDR3. The chain combines TRBV19 with TRBJ2-7, with D possibly being TRBD1 (6 bases). The CDR3 spans 13 residues. The V and J ends lost 5 bases and 2 bases respectively, with 10 bases between them. Germline values: CDR1 LNHDA, CDR2 SQIVND (reference sequence). As DNA, the CDR3 is TGTGCCAGTAGTCCCCGGGACACCTACGAGCAGTACTTC. This gives the protein CASSPRDTYEQYF.

This chain joins TRBV7-9 and TRBJ1-2; 12 bases are a match to TRBD1. Germline values: CDR1 SEHNR, CDR2 FQNEAQ (reference sequence). This CDR3 spans 16 amino acids. V shed 5 bases and J 6 bases; nucleotides not matched to a gene: 10. CDR3 loop: CASSPGQGALKNGYTF. The CDR3 nucleotides read TGTGCCAGCAGCCCGGGACAGGGGGCACTGAAGAATGGCTACACCTTC.

This chain links TRBV12-5 with TRBJ2-7; D not resolved. Germline values: CDR1 LGHNT, CDR2 FRNRAP. This CDR3 comprises 12 residues. Trimming cost V 1 base and J 7 bases, with 8 bases left between them. The CDR3 here is CASGLGLIEQYF. The CDR3 DNA reads as TGTGCTAGTGGTTTGGGATTGATTGAGCAGTACTTC. Variable domain in full (rest from reference TRBV12-5 and TRBJ2-7): DARVTQTPRHKVTEMGQEVTMRCQPILGHNTVFWYRQTMMQGLELLAYFRNRAPLDDSGMPKDRFSAEMPDATLATLKIQPSEPRDSAVYFCASGLGLIEQYFGPGTRLTVT.

The V call is TRBV7-8, the J call TRBJ2-3, with TRBD2 matching over 7 bases. The CDR3 length is 15 residues. V was pared by 5 bases and J by 2 bases, with 7 bases of the junction left unmatched. Germline V CDR1 and CDR2: SGHVS, FQNEAQ. CDR3 amino acids: CASSLQRGYTDTQYF. CDR3 bases: TGTGCCAGCAGCCTACAGCGGGGATACACAGATACGCAGTATTTT.

The chain links TRBV28 to TRBJ2-7, with D possibly matching TRBD1 (6 bases). In germline, CDR1 is MDHEN, CDR2 SYDVKM. This CDR3 contains 14 residues. Trimming pared 5 bases from V and 3 bases from J, leaving 14 bases between. The CDR3 DNA reads as TGTGCCAGCAGTCCCAGGGGACAAAGCTACGAGCAGTACTTC. Translated, it gives CASSPRGQSYEQYF.